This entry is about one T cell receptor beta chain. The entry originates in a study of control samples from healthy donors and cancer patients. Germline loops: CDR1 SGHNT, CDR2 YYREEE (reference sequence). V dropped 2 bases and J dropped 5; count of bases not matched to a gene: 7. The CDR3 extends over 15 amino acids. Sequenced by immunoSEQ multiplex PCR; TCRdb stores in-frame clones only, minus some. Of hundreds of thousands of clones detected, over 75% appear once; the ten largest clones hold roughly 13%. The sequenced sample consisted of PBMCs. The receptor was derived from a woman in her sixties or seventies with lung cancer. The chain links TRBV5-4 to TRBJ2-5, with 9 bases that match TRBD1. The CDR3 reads CASSLQGAREETQYF. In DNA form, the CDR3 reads TGTGCCAGCAGCTTACAGGGGGCGCGAGAGGAGACCCAGTACTTC.